This is a list of T cell receptor beta chains from one sample in a study of blood T cell repertoires in COVID-19. The assay was immunoSEQ multiplex PCR, and TCRdb's table has in-frame clones only and misses some. The sample yields about 140,000 clones, approximately 79% seen once. The sequenced sample was peripheral blood. The receptors here all came from a man in his 60s with acute or convalescent COVID-19. CDR3s include the opening cysteine and the closing phenylalanine or tryptophan. The D gene is left open where the match is weak. Clone size is stated in some rows and not others, as once, few, many or a class when expanded.

abundance,len,v_gene,d_gene,j_gene,CDR3aa,CDR3nt
.,14,TRBV19,.,TRBJ1-1,CASSIRTANTEAFF,TGTGCCAGTAGTATAAGGACAGCGAACACTGAAGCTTTCTTT
.,15,TRBV19,TRBD1,TRBJ1-5,CASSPTGGSNQPQHF,TGTGCCAGTAGTCCGACAGGGGGTAGCAATCAGCCCCAGCATTTT
.,15,TRBV5-1,TRBD2,TRBJ2-7,CASSLTSGGSREQYF,TGCGCCAGCAGCTTAACTAGCGGAGGGTCCCGGGAGCAGTACTTC
.,16,TRBV25-1,TRBD1,TRBJ2-7,CASSGTGTAKGYEQYF,TGTGCCAGCAGTGGGACCGGGACAGCAAAAGGGTACGAGCAGTACTTC
many,14,TRBV28,TRBD1,TRBJ2-7,CASSQTGYGYEQYF,TGTGCCAGCAGTCAGACAGGGTACGGATACGAGCAGTACTTC
few,16,TRBV10-2,.,TRBJ1-3,CASSEGQAKAGNTIYF,TGCGCCAGCAGTGAGGGCCAGGCTAAGGCGGGAAACACCATATATTTT
few,15,TRBV28,.,TRBJ1-1,CASSPPGHLNTEAFF,TGTGCCAGCAGCCCACCGGGACACCTGAACACTGAAGCTTTCTTT
.,13,TRBV6-5,TRBD1,TRBJ1-5,CASSDRDNQPQHF,TGTGCCAGCTCGGACAGGGACAATCAGCCCCAGCATTTT
.,15,TRBV5-1,TRBD2,TRBJ2-1,CASSFGGRVGNEQFF,TGCGCCAGCAGCTTCGGAGGGAGGGTCGGCAATGAGCAGTTCTTC
.,15,TRBV30,.,TRBJ2-3,CAWSVGSAYTDTQYF,TGTGCCTGGAGCGTGGGTAGCGCCTACACAGATACGCAGTATTTT
few,15,TRBV18,TRBD1,TRBJ2-2,CASSPPRGIAGELFF,TGTGCCAGCTCACCACCCAGGGGGATCGCCGGGGAGCTGTTTTTT
.,14,TRBV6-5,TRBD1,TRBJ1-1,CASSPTGVNTEAFF,TGTGCCAGCTCACCGACAGGGGTGAACACTGAAGCTTTCTTT
.,16,TRBV5-1,.,TRBJ2-1,CASSALWGLSYNEQFF,TGCGCCAGCAGCGCCCTCTGGGGGCTGTCCTACAATGAGCAGTTCTTC
.,17,TRBV7-3,TRBD2,TRBJ2-2,CASSLRASGQVAGELFF,TGTGCCAGCAGCTTAAGGGCTAGCGGGCAGGTGGCCGGGGAGCTGTTTTTT
.,15,TRBV19,TRBD1,TRBJ1-3,CATLDRPYSGNTIYF,TGTGCCACGTTGGACAGGCCATACTCTGGAAACACCATATATTTT
.,15,TRBV3-1/TRBV3-2,TRBD2,TRBJ2-1,CASSQRLAGGGGQFF,TGTGCCAGCAGCCAAAGACTAGCGGGAGGGGGAGGGCAGTTCTTC
.,14,TRBV5-1,.,TRBJ2-7,CASSLEATDAEQYF,TGCGCCAGCAGCTTGGAGGCGACAGATGCCGAGCAGTACTTC
.,13,TRBV2,.,TRBJ1-1,CASQDSSNTEAFF,TGTGCCTCCCAGGACAGTTCGAACACTGAAGCTTTCTTT
.,13,TRBV6-5,.,TRBJ1-5,CASKQGRNQPQHF,TGTGCCAGTAAACAGGGCCGCAATCAGCCCCAGCATTTT
.,18,TRBV3-1/TRBV3-2,TRBD2,TRBJ2-7,CASSQDGGRASASYEQYF,TGTGCCAGCAGCCAAGATGGAGGGAGGGCTAGCGCCTCCTACGAGCAGTACTTC
.,12,TRBV15,TRBD1,TRBJ1-5,CATATGTGPQHF,TGTGCCACCGCCACAGGGACAGGGCCCCAGCATTTT
.,15,TRBV6-5,TRBD1,TRBJ2-5,CASSYGQGAGKTQYF,TGTGCCAGCAGTTACGGACAGGGGGCCGGAAAGACCCAGTACTTC
few,14,TRBV6-5,.,TRBJ1-1,CASSRGSPNTEAFF,TGTGCCAGCAGTCGTGGGAGCCCGAACACTGAAGCTTTCTTT
.,15,TRBV5-1,TRBD1,TRBJ1-5,CASSPGQGGSQPQHF,TGCGCCAGCAGCCCGGGACAGGGGGGCTCTCAGCCCCAGCATTTT
.,14,TRBV18,.,TRBJ2-4,CASSPEGRVNIQYF,TGTGCCAGCTCACCAGAAGGCAGGGTAAACATTCAGTACTTC
.,16,TRBV6-6,.,TRBJ2-7,CASSTTGTVSSYEQYF,TGTGCCAGCAGTACCACCGGGACTGTTAGCTCCTACGAGCAGTACTTC